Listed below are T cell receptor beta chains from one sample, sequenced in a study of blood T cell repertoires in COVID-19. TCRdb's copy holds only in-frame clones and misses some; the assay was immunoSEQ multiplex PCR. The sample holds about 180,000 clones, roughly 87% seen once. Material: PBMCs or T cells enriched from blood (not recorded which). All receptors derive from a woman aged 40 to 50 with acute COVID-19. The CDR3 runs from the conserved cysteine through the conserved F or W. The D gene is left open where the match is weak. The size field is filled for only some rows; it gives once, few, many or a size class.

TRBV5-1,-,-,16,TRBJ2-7,TGCGCCAGCAGCTTGGGACTAGTTCAGGGCTCCTACGAGCAGTACTTC,CASSLGLVQGSYEQYF
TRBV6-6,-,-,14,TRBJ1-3,TGTGCCAGCAGCTACGGAGGAGGTGGAAACACCATATATTTT,CASSYGGGGNTIYF
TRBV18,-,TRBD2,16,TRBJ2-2,TGTGCCAGCTCCCTCAGGACTAGCGGGAGTTTCGGGGAGCTGTTTTTT,CASSLRTSGSFGELFF
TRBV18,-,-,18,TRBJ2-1,TGTGCCAGCTCACGGGGGGATGGGGCGGTTGGCTCCTACAATGAGCAGTTCTTC,CASSRGDGAVGSYNEQFF
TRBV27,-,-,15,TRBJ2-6,TGTGCCAGCAGTTTCGGAGGCACTGGGGCCAACGTCCTGACTTTC,CASSFGGTGANVLTF
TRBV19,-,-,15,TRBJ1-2,TGTGCCAGTAACTCCGGGACAAGCAGTTTCTATGGCTACACCTTC,CASNSGTSSFYGYTF
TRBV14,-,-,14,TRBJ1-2,TGTGCCAGCAGCCAAGAACGGGGTTTTAGAAGCTACACCTTC,CASSQERGFRSYTF
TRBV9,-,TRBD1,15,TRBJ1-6,TGTGCCAGCAGCTTCCGGACAGGGGGAAATTCACCCCTCCACTTT,CASSFRTGGNSPLHF
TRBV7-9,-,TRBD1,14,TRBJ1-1,TGTGCCAGCAGCCTCCGGGACAGGAACACTGAAGCTTTCTTT,CASSLRDRNTEAFF
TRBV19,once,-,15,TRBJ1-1,TGTGCCAGTAGTATAGGGGCCAGCCTGAAAACTGAAGCTTTCTTT,CASSIGASLKTEAFF
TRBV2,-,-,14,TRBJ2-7,TGTGCCAGCAGCCGGGACACAAGCTCCTACGAGCAGTACTTC,CASSRDTSSYEQYF
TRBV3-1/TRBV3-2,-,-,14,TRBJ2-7,TGTGCCAGCAGCCAAGATCTCACTCTCTACGAGCAGTACTTC,CASSQDLTLYEQYF
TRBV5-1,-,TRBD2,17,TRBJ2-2,TGCGCCAGCTCAAATGCGGCTAGCGGGAGGTTTAGCGGGGAGCTGTTTTTT,CASSNAASGRFSGELFF
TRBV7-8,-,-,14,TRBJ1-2,TGTGCCAGCAGCTTAGGCAACGGTCTCTATGGCTACACCTTC,CASSLGNGLYGYTF
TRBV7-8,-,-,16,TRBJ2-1,TGTGCCAGCAGCTTAAGGGCTAGCGTCTCCTACAATGAGCAGTTCTTC,CASSLRASVSYNEQFF
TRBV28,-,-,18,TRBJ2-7,TGTGCCAGCAGTCCCCCGCGAGCCCCGATGGGGGGCTCCTACGAGCAGTACTTC,CASSPPRAPMGGSYEQYF
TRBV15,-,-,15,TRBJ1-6,TGTGCCACCAGCAGAGATGGTGAGAATAATTCACCCCTCCACTTT,CATSRDGENNSPLHF
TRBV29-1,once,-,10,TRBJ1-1,TGCAGCGCAACGGAGGGTGAAGCTTTCTTT,CSATEGEAFF
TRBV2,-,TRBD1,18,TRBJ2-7,TGTGCCAGCAGCTTCTCGAAGGGACAGGGGGCCGACTCCTACGAGCAGTACTTC,CASSFSKGQGADSYEQYF
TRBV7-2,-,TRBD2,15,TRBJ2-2,TGTGCCAGCAGCTCGTGGACTAGTAGGTCCGGGGAGCTGTTTTTT,CASSSWTSRSGELFF
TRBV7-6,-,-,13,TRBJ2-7,TGTGCCAGCAGCTTAAAAGCCGGACAAGAGCAGTACTTC,CASSLKAGQEQYF
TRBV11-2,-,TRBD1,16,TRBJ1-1,TGTGCCAGCAGCTTAGATTGGCGGACAGGGGCTACTGAAGCTTTCTTT,CASSLDWRTGATEAFF
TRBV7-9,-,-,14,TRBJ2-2,TGTGCCAGCAGTATAGCGACTAGGACCGGGGAGCTGTTTTTT,CASSIATRTGELFF
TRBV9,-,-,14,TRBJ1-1,TGTGCCAGCAGCGTAGTTCCGGGGGGAACTGAAGCTTTCTTT,CASSVVPGGTEAFF
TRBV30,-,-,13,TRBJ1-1,TGTGCCTGGACCGTCGGAGTGAACACTGAAGCTTTCTTT,CAWTVGVNTEAFF
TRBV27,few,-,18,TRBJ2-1,TGTGCCAGCACTCCGGGACTCCGTAAAGTGAGTGCCTACAATGAGCAGTTCTTC,CASTPGLRKVSAYNEQFF
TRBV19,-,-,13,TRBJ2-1,TGTGCCAGTTCGAGACTAGACTACAATGAGCAGTTCTTC,CASSRLDYNEQFF
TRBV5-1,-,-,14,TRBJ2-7,TGCGCCAGCAGCTTTAGACAGGACTCCTACGAGCAGTACTTC,CASSFRQDSYEQYF
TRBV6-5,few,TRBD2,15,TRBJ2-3,TGTGCCAGCAGTAAGGGACTAGCGGGCACAGATACGCAGTATTTT,CASSKGLAGTDTQYF
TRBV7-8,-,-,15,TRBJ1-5,TGTGCCAGCAGCCGCCAGGGTTATAGCAATCAGCCCCAGCATTTT,CASSRQGYSNQPQHF
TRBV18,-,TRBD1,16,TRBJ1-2,TGTGCCAGCTCACCGGACCAGGGGGCTGGAAGCTATGGCTACACCTTC,CASSPDQGAGSYGYTF
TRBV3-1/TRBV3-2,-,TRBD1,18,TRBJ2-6,TGTGCCAGCAGCCTCAGGACAGGGGGCTATCCTGGGGCCAACGTCCTGACTTTC,CASSLRTGGYPGANVLTF
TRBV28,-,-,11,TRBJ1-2,TGTGCCAGCAGCATAGGGGTGACGGTATACTTC,CASSIGVTVYF
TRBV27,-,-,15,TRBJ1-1,TGTGCCAGCAGCCCATACAGACAGACTAACACTGAAGCTTTCTTT,CASSPYRQTNTEAFF
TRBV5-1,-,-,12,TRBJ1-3,TGCGCCAGCAGCCCCACAGGAAACACCATATATTTT,CASSPTGNTIYF
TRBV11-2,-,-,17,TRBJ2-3,TGTGCCAGCACCCCAGATATCGGGGTAGAGGGCACAGATACGCAGTATTTT,CASTPDIGVEGTDTQYF
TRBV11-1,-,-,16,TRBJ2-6,TGTGCCAGCAGCAGTGGGACTTACTCTGGGGCCAACGTCCTGACTTTC,CASSSGTYSGANVLTF
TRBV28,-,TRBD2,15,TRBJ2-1,TGTGCCAGCAGTCCCGGACTAGCGGGGGGCAATGAGCAGTTCTTC,CASSPGLAGGNEQFF
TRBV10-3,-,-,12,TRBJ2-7,TGTGCCATCAGTGAGACAGGCTCCGAGCAGTACTTC,CAISETGSEQYF
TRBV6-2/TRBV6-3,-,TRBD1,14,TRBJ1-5,TGTGCCAGCAGTCAAACAGGGGCAGCTCAGCCCCAGCATTTT,CASSQTGAAQPQHF
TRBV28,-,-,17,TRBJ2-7,TGTGCCAGCAGTTTATTAGGCGGGATTTATAGCTCCTACGAGCAGTACTTC,CASSLLGGIYSSYEQYF